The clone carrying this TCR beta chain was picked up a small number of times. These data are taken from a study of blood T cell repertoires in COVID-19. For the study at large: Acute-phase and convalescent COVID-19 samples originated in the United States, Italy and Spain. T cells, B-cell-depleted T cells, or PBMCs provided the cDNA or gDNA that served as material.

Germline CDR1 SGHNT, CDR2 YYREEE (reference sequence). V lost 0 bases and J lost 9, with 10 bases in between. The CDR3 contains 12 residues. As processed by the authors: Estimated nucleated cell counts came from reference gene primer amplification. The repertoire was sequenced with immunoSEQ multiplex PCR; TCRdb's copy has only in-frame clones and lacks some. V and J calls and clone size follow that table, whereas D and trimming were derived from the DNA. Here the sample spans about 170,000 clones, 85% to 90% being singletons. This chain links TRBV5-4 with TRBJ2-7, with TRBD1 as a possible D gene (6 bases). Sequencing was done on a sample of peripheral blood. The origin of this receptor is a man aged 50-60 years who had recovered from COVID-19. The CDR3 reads CASSLDGTRQYF. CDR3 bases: TGTGCCAGCAGCTTGGACGGGACAAGGCAGTACTTC.